The 26 T cell receptor beta chains reported below all come from one sample, sequenced in a study of beta chain features in type 1 diabetes. Expressed TCRB transcripts were sequenced, since all the RNA that had been isolated was reverse transcribed. Sequencing used immunoSEQ multiplex PCR; TCRdb keeps in-frame clones, though not all of them. The profile shows about 230,000 clones, 9.6% of them singletons. Sequenced input: naive CD4+ T cells from blood. These receptor sequences come from a woman younger than 35 in good health.

In this sample, this clone turned up a few times. The chain carries TRBV29-1 and TRBJ2-7; 9 bases align to TRBD1. With V trimmed by 6 bases and J by 3 bases, 9 bases remained unmatched. CDR1 is SQVTM and CDR2 is ANQGSEA in the germline V gene. The CDR3 loop spans 14 amino acids. This chain's CDR3 is CSVPQGQGVYEQYF. Here the CDR3 DNA reads TGCAGCGTCCCCCAGGGACAGGGAGTCTACGAGCAGTACTTC.

This clone was observed a few times. The chain links TRBV5-1 to TRBJ2-3; D remains unclear. Looked up from germline, CDR1 is SGHRS and CDR2 is YFSETQ. This CDR3 comprises 14 residues. The ends were cut back, 0 bases at V and 6 bases at J, with 11 bases in the middle. DNA for the CDR3: TGCGCCAGCAGCTTGGCCTCCGAGGTTGATACGCAGTATTTT. It translates to CASSLASEVDTQYF.

The V call is TRBV2, the J call TRBJ2-3, with 7 positions matching TRBD2. V dropped 4 bases and J dropped 5; count of bases not matched to a gene: 12. The CDR3 consists of 16 residues. Germline V gene sequence: CDR1 SNHLY, CDR2 FYNNEI. The CDR3 sequence: CASSGIPGGLVDTQYF. The DNA for the CDR3 is TGTGCCAGCAGTGGCATCCCGGGGGGATTGGTAGATACGCAGTATTTT. Drawing the rest from reference TRBV2 and TRBJ2-3, the complete variable domain is EPEVTQTPSHQVTQMGQEVILRCVPISNHLYFYWYRQILGQKVEFLVSFYNNEISEKSEIFDDQFSVERPDGSNFTLKIRSTKLEDSAMYFCASSGIPGGLVDTQYFGPGTRLTVL.

There are a few counts of this clone. This chain uses TRBV4-2 with TRBJ1-2; 8 nucleotides line up with TRBD1. V was pared by 8 bases and J by 4 bases, with 3 bases of the junction left unmatched. CDR1 and CDR2 from the germline V gene are LGHNA and YNFKEQ. The CDR3 loop spans 12 amino acids. The CDR3 DNA is TGTGCCAGCGGCAGGGGGCCCTATGGCTACACCTTC. Its protein is CASGRGPYGYTF.

This clone was detected only a few times. The rearrangement uses TRBV7-8 and TRBJ1-1; TRBD1 agrees at 10 bases. The V gene's germline CDR1 is SGHVS and CDR2 FQNEAQ. CDR3 size: 13 residues. J gave up 11 bases and V 5 bases, and 8 bases lay outside the gene matches. This CDR3 reads CASSSRTGGKAFF. CDR3 DNA sequence: TGTGCCAGCAGCAGCCGGACAGGGGGGAAGGCTTTCTTT.

The chain links TRBV7-9 to TRBJ2-7; 12 bases match TRBD1. V shed 3 bases, J shed 7 bases, and the junction held 4 bases outside the gene matches. The CDR3 is 14 amino acids. From germline, CDR1 is SEHNR and CDR2 FQNEAQ (reference sequence). This CDR3 reads CASSLGQGAEEQYF. CDR3 in DNA: TGTGCCAGCAGCTTGGGACAGGGGGCTGAAGAGCAGTACTTC.

This clone has just a few counts. This chain links TRBV5-4 with TRBJ2-3; D unclear. This CDR3 is 14 amino acids long. CDR1 is SGHNT, CDR2 YYREEE, per germline (reference sequence). V was cut by 2 bases and J by 1 base, with 8 bases left in between. CDR3 DNA: TGTGCCAGCAGCTTAAAGCGAGGCACAGATACGCAGTATTTT. Protein sequence: CASSLKRGTDTQYF. The full variable domain, its missing parts supplied by reference TRBV5-4 and TRBJ2-3, is ETGVTQSPTHLIKTRGQQVTLRCSSQSGHNTVSWYQQALGQGPQFIFQYYREEENGRGNFPPRFSGLQFPNYSSELNVNALELDDSALYLCASSLKRGTDTQYFGPGTRLTVL.

The sample holds a few counts of this clone. One junction end disagrees with the germline gene, perhaps due to a read error. The sample holds other DNA sequences that translate to the same CDR3. The chain carries TRBV30 and TRBJ2-3; 7 bases agree with TRBD1. CDR1 is GTSNPN and CDR2 is SVGIG in the germline V gene (reference sequence). This CDR3 comprises 16 residues. The CDR3 nucleotides read TGTGCCTGGAGTGGTCGACAGGGTCGGAGCACGGATACGCAGTATTTT. Amino acids: CAWSGRQGRSTDTQYF.

This rearrangement joins TRBV2 to TRBJ2-6; tentative D call: TRBD2 (5 bases). The CDR3 covers 17 residues. Trimming removed 0 bases from V and 1 base from J, with 10 bases in between. In germline, CDR1 is SNHLY, CDR2 FYNNEI. This CDR3 is CASSEALAGSGANVLTF. CDR3 sequence (DNA): TGTGCCAGCAGTGAAGCGCTTGCGGGTTCTGGGGCCAACGTCCTGACTTTC. The entire variable domain, with the rest obtained from reference TRBV2 and TRBJ2-6, is as follows: EPEVTQTPSHQVTQMGQEVILRCVPISNHLYFYWYRQILGQKVEFLVSFYNNEISEKSEIFDDQFSVERPDGSNFTLKIRSTKLEDSAMYFCASSEALAGSGANVLTFGAGSRLTVL.

This clone was seen more than once but under ten times. This rearrangement joins TRBV2 to TRBJ1-5; 11 bases line up with TRBD1. Germline CDR1 reads SNHLY; CDR2 reads FYNNEI. V was pared by 4 bases and J by 6 bases, with 5 bases of the junction left unmatched. The length of the CDR3 is 15 residues. Here the CDR3 DNA reads TGTGCCAGCAGTGGAGGACAGGGGGCAGGTCAGCCCCAGCATTTT. Translation: CASSGGQGAGQPQHF.

This clone was counted a few times. The chain has TRBV2 and TRBJ2-7; D perhaps matches TRBD2 (6 bases). The V gene lost 5 bases and the J gene lost 0 bases, with 14 bases spanning the gap. The germline V gene has CDR1 SNHLY and CDR2 FYNNEI. This CDR3 has 15 amino acids. Here the CDR3 reads CASSLLGSASYEQYF. The CDR3 region has the DNA TGTGCCAGCAGTTTACTCGGGAGTGCCTCCTACGAGCAGTACTTC.

This clone was observed a few times. The chain is built from TRBV5-1 and TRBJ2-5; 8 bases are a match to TRBD1. This CDR3 comprises 17 residues. CDR1 is SGHRS and CDR2 is YFSETQ in the germline V gene. The V gene end was trimmed by 4 bases and the J gene end by 4 bases; junction bases not matched to a gene: 15. The CDR3 DNA follows: TGCGCCAGCAGCAAATCTGAGACAGGGGACTTCCGAGAGACCCAGTACTTC. This codes for CASSKSETGDFRETQYF.

This chain links TRBV5-4 with TRBJ2-7; the D is unclear. CDR1 and CDR2 (germline): SGHNT, YYREEE (reference sequence). Trimming took off 3 bases at V and 3 bases at J, with 13 bases between the two ends. This CDR3 comprises 14 residues. CDR3 region: CASSSSSDNYEQYF. CDR3 coding DNA: TGTGCCAGCAGCTCGTCCTCCGACAACTACGAGCAGTACTTC.

This clone occurred a few times. The chain has TRBV30 and TRBJ1-2; 8 nucleotides match TRBD1. The CDR3 sequence is 12 residues long. The V segment lost 7 bases and the J segment 4 bases; nucleotides outside the gene matches: 5. Germline CDR1 GTSNPN, CDR2 SVGIG (reference sequence). DNA of the CDR3: TGTGCCTCAAATACAGGGGGCTATGGCTACACCTTC. This gives the protein CASNTGGYGYTF.

This clone was seen a handful of times. The CDR3 here is CSARQDYGYTF. The CDR3 DNA reads as TGCAGTGCTAGACAGGACTATGGCTACACCTTC. The genes are TRBV20-1 and TRBJ1-2; D is unresolved. Per germline, CDR1 DFQATT and CDR2 SNEGSKA (reference sequence). V lost 2 bases and J 3 bases, leaving 4 bases between the germline ends. This CDR3 contains 11 residues.

This clone came up a few times. V is TRBV10-1 and J is TRBJ1-1, with a weak D call TRBD1 (5 bases). V shed 3 bases and J shed 4 bases, with 9 bases lying between them. This CDR3 is built from 13 residues. Germline CDR1 reads WNHNN; CDR2 reads SYGVQD (reference sequence). CDR3 protein: CASSDPGGTEAFF. As DNA, the CDR3 is TGCGCCAGCAGTGATCCCGGGGGCACTGAAGCTTTCTTT.

This clone was counted a few times. The chain combines TRBV2 with TRBJ1-1, with D maybe TRBD1 (6 bases). V lost 3 bases and J 3 bases, leaving 11 bases between the germline ends. Germline loops: CDR1 SNHLY, CDR2 FYNNEI. CDR3 length: 14 residues. The CDR3 region has the DNA TGTGCCAGCAGTGAGGACAGAGGGTACACTGAAGCTTTCTTT. It encodes CASSEDRGYTEAFF.

In this sample, this clone turned up a few times. The V and J genes are TRBV27 and TRBJ2-6, with D perhaps TRBD2 (6 bases). The CDR3 sequence is 17 residues long. Deletions cut 7 bases from V and 0 bases from J, with 16 bases between. Germline V lookup: CDR1 MNHEY, CDR2 SMNVEV (reference sequence). For the CDR3, the DNA is TGTGCCAGCACGGGATTGGCGGGAATCTCTGGGGCCAACGTCCTGACTTTC. It yields the protein CASTGLAGISGANVLTF. Filled out from reference TRBV27 and TRBJ2-6, the complete variable domain reads EAQVTQNPRYLITVTGKKLTVTCSQNMNHEYMSWYRQDPGLGLRQIYYSMNVEVTDKGDVPEGYKVSRKEKRNFPLILESPSPNQTSLYFCASTGLAGISGANVLTFGAGSRLTVL.

This clone was detected only a few times. The gene calls are TRBV4-1 and TRBJ2-2; the D is unclear. The V gene lost 0 bases and the J gene lost 7 bases, with 12 bases spanning the gap. The CDR3 is 15 amino acids. Germline assignment: CDR1 MGHRA and CDR2 YSYEKL. The CDR3: CASSQEARILGELFF. Written as DNA, the CDR3 is TGCGCCAGCAGCCAAGAGGCTAGGATACTCGGGGAGCTGTTTTTT.

This clone showed up just a few times. The gene calls are TRBV30 and TRBJ2-4; the D gene is possibly TRBD2 (5 bases). This CDR3 has 13 amino acids. V dropped 2 bases and J dropped 3 bases, with 8 bases sitting between them. From germline, CDR1 is GTSNPN and CDR2 SVGIG (reference sequence). CDR3 protein: CAWSSGGKNIQYF. The CDR3 coding sequence is TGTGCCTGGAGTAGCGGAGGCAAAAACATTCAGTACTTC.

The genes are TRBV29-1 and TRBJ2-1; 10 nucleotides agree with TRBD2. V gave up 3 bases and J gave up 2 bases; unmatched junction bases: 10. The V gene's germline CDR1 is SQVTM and CDR2 ANQGSEA. The CDR3 extends over 17 amino acids. The CDR3 region has the DNA TGCAGCGTTGAGAAACTAGCGGGATGGGGGACCTACAATGAGCAGTTCTTC. This sequence encodes CSVEKLAGWGTYNEQFF.

This rearrangement joins TRBV18 to TRBJ2-1; 8 nucleotides agree with TRBD1. This CDR3 spans 16 amino acids. The V gene end was trimmed by 3 bases and the J gene end by 7 bases; junction bases not matched to a gene: 11. The germline V gene encodes CDR1 KGHSH and CDR2 LQKENI. In nucleotides, the CDR3 is TGTGCCAGCTCACCGCAAAGAGGACAGGGTTCTAATGAGCAGTTCTTC. It is translated as CASSPQRGQGSNEQFF.

This clone has only a few counts. The CDR3 protein is CASSYPTGVASYEQYF. The CDR3 DNA sequence: TGTGCCAGCAGTTACCCGACAGGGGTGGCCTCCTACGAGCAGTACTTC. The chain joins TRBV6-6 to TRBJ2-7; 8 bases are shared with TRBD1. The germline V gene has CDR1 MNHNY and CDR2 SVGAGI (reference sequence). This CDR3 comprises 16 residues. With 2 bases clipped from V and 0 bases from J, the junction kept 6 bases outside the gene matches.

This rearrangement joins TRBV10-3 to TRBJ1-4; tentatively, D is TRBD1 (5 bases). Trimming stripped 2 bases from V and 0 bases from J, with 13 bases between. The CDR3 loop spans 17 amino acids. Germline V lookup: CDR1 ENHRY, CDR2 SYGVKD. CDR3 DNA sequence: TGTGCCATCAGTGAGCTTGAACGGGGGGCAACTAATGAAAAACTGTTTTTT. Residues: CAISELERGATNEKLFF.

The sample holds a few counts of this clone. The V and J genes are TRBV11-2 and TRBJ2-3; D gene unclear. Germline CDR1 SGHAT, CDR2 FQNNGV. The CDR3 is 15 amino acids. The germline V and J ends were trimmed by 1 base and 3 bases, with 11 bases remaining between them. CDR3 sequence reads: CASSLAGPATDTQYF. In DNA form, the CDR3 reads TGTGCCAGCAGCTTAGCTGGGCCAGCTACAGATACGCAGTATTTT.

This clone was counted a few times. This sequence joins TRBV5-6 and TRBJ2-2; 7 bases are shared with TRBD1. Trimming at V came to 1 base and at J to 4 bases, leaving 7 bases not matched to a gene. This CDR3 is built from 16 residues. CDR1 is SGHDT and CDR2 is YYEEEE in the germline V gene. CDR3: CASSLIRGRFTGELFF. For the CDR3, the DNA is TGTGCCAGCAGCTTGATAAGGGGGCGATTCACCGGGGAGCTGTTTTTT.